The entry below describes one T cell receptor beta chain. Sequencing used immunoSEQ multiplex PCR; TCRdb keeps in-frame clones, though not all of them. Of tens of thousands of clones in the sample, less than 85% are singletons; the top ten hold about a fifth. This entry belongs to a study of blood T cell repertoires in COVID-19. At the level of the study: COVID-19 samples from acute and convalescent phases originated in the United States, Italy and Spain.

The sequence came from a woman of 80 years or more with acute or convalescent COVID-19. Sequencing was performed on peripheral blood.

CDR3 nucleotide sequence: TGTGCCTGGAGTGTACTTGGGCCCTATGGCTACACCTTC. The encoded protein is CAWSVLGPYGYTF. The chain employs TRBV30 and TRBJ1-2, with D unresolved. V lost 0 bases and J lost 4, with 9 bases in between. Germline V gene lookup returns CDR1 GTSNPN and CDR2 SVGIG (reference sequence). The CDR3 covers 13 residues.